This TCR beta chain was observed in a study of cytotoxic CD8 clonotypes in ibrutinib-treated CLL. Overall study: The response samples were taken once patients had been treated for a median of about 12 months, range 6 to 36.

Some clones are missing from TCRdb's copy, which holds only in-frame ones; the method was immunoSEQ multiplex PCR. The repertoire includes approximately 80,000 clones, 86% of them detected once, and around 5% sits in the top ten. Trimming pared 3 bases from V and 2 bases from J, leaving 17 bases between. CDR1 is LGHNA and CDR2 is YSLEER in the germline V gene. The CDR3 extends over 16 amino acids. The sequenced sample was PBMCs, obtained before ibrutinib treatment. The sequence came from a human donor with chronic lymphocytic leukemia. This chain connects TRBV4-3 to TRBJ2-7; D assignment may be TRBD1 or TRBD2 (5 bases each). Here the CDR3 reads CASSQVPPRGAYEQYF. DNA for the CDR3: TGCGCCAGCAGCCAGGTCCCCCCAAGGGGAGCCTACGAGCAGTACTTC.